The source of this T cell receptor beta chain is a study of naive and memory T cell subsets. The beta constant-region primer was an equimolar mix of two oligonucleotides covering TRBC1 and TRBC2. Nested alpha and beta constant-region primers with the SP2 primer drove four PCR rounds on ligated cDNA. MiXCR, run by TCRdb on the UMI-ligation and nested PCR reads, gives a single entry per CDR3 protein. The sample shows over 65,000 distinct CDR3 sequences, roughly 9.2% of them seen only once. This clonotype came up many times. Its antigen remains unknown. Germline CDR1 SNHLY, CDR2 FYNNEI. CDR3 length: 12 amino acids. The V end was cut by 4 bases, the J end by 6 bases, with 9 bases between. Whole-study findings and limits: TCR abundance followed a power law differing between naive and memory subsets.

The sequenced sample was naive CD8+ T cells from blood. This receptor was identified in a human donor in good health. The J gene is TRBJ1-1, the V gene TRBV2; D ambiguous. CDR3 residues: CASSALNAEAFF. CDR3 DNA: TGTGCCAGCAGTGCCTTAAACGCTGAAGCTTTCTTT. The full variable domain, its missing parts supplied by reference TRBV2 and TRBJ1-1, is EPEVTQTPSHQVTQMGQEVILRCVPISNHLYFYWYRQILGQKVEFLVSFYNNEISEKSEIFDDQFSVERPDGSNFTLKIRSTKLEDSAMYFCASSALNAEAFFGQGTRLTVV.